A selection of T cell receptor beta chains follows, all from one sample in a study of T cell responses to AZD1222 COVID-19 vaccine. Repertoires were generated with immunoSEQ multiplex PCR, while TCRdb's copy carries only in-frame clones and drops some. The sample yields some 200,000 clones, around 93% seen once. Sequencing used peripheral blood, obtained 28 days after the second AZD1222 dose. These receptors originate from an adult who received the AZD1222 COVID-19 vaccine. The CDR3 runs from the conserved cysteine through the conserved F or W.

len: 15; v_gene: TRBV28; j_gene: TRBJ1-5; CDR3aa: CASSLFRDRNQPQHF
len: 13; v_gene: TRBV4-1; j_gene: TRBJ1-1; CDR3aa: CASSQAQTSEAFF
len: 14; v_gene: TRBV5-1; j_gene: TRBJ1-5; CDR3aa: CASSLGTGNQPQHF
len: 16; v_gene: TRBV7-6; j_gene: TRBJ2-5; CDR3aa: CASSLDASGGWETQYF
len: 15; v_gene: TRBV6-5; j_gene: TRBJ1-3; CDR3aa: CATRSGRSSGNTIYF
len: 12; v_gene: TRBV19; j_gene: TRBJ2-3; CDR3aa: CASRAPEDTQYF
len: 14; v_gene: TRBV5-6; j_gene: TRBJ1-5; CDR3aa: CASSLGQMGQPQHF
len: 14; v_gene: TRBV28; j_gene: TRBJ1-1; CDR3aa: CASSSGQGITEAFF
len: 13; v_gene: TRBV12-3/TRBV12-4; j_gene: TRBJ1-1; CDR3aa: CASSFAGFLEAFF
len: 12; v_gene: TRBV6-5; j_gene: TRBJ2-3; CDR3aa: CASSKSTDTQYF
len: 14; v_gene: TRBV6-2/TRBV6-3; j_gene: TRBJ1-4; CDR3aa: CASSYRAINEKLFF
len: 15; v_gene: TRBV19; j_gene: TRBJ1-1; CDR3aa: CASRARGRGNTEAFF
len: 16; v_gene: TRBV18; j_gene: TRBJ1-1; CDR3aa: CASSRGQGSLNTEAFF
len: 14; v_gene: TRBV7-8; j_gene: TRBJ2-7; CDR3aa: CASSFDRSSYEQYF
len: 12; v_gene: TRBV19; j_gene: TRBJ1-1; CDR3aa: CASSRDRAEAFF
len: 14; v_gene: TRBV19; j_gene: TRBJ2-2; CDR3aa: CASRFQGNTGELFF
len: 13; v_gene: TRBV6-4; j_gene: TRBJ2-1; CDR3aa: CASSGDRYNEQFF
len: 15; v_gene: TRBV6-5; j_gene: TRBJ1-1; CDR3aa: CASSYSKTGGAEAFF
len: 16; v_gene: TRBV7-3; j_gene: TRBJ2-1; CDR3aa: CASSSPRGGGKGEQFF
len: 14; v_gene: TRBV4-2; j_gene: TRBJ1-2; CDR3aa: CASSQVEPNYGYTF
len: 15; v_gene: TRBV10-1; j_gene: TRBJ2-5; CDR3aa: CASRPGTGARETQYF
len: 13; v_gene: TRBV19; j_gene: TRBJ1-6; CDR3aa: CASSMDRNSPLHF
len: 12; v_gene: TRBV24-1; j_gene: TRBJ1-1; CDR3aa: CATSRTRYEAFF
len: 12; v_gene: TRBV6-5; j_gene: TRBJ2-7; CDR3aa: CASSRTANEQYF
len: 13; v_gene: TRBV19; j_gene: TRBJ2-2; CDR3aa: CASTDTGPGELFF
len: 16; v_gene: TRBV19; j_gene: TRBJ1-5; CDR3aa: CASRSRGRDSNQPQHF
len: 20; v_gene: TRBV23-1; j_gene: TRBJ2-2; CDR3aa: CASSQSGSSSLSVGAGELFF
len: 15; v_gene: TRBV7-3; j_gene: TRBJ2-5; CDR3aa: CASSRLAGVQETQYF
len: 16; v_gene: TRBV19; j_gene: TRBJ1-4; CDR3aa: CASSISGTGTNEKLFF
len: 19; v_gene: TRBV7-9; j_gene: TRBJ2-7; CDR3aa: CASSLAPGLAGAPAYEQYF
len: 14; v_gene: TRBV2; j_gene: TRBJ2-3; CDR3aa: CASRRAGSTDTQYF
len: 16; v_gene: TRBV19; j_gene: TRBJ1-3; CDR3aa: CASSRLLGSSGNTIYF
len: 14; v_gene: TRBV7-2; j_gene: TRBJ2-1; CDR3aa: CASRPGHQNNEQFF
len: 13; v_gene: TRBV7-6; j_gene: TRBJ1-1; CDR3aa: CASSLGQGTEAFF
len: 14; v_gene: TRBV7-5; j_gene: TRBJ1-5; CDR3aa: CVRSPGEGIQPQHF
len: 12; v_gene: TRBV15; j_gene: TRBJ2-5; CDR3aa: CATRGASETQYF
len: 13; v_gene: TRBV5-5; j_gene: TRBJ1-1; CDR3aa: CASRKDRVGEAFF
len: 18; v_gene: TRBV30; j_gene: TRBJ2-7; CDR3aa: CAWSVLKGRGPPGYEQYF
len: 14; v_gene: TRBV3-1/TRBV3-2; j_gene: TRBJ1-1; CDR3aa: CASSQVQGRTEAFF
len: 15; v_gene: TRBV5-4; j_gene: TRBJ2-2; CDR3aa: CASSWGGRGTGELFF
len: 16; v_gene: TRBV7-9; j_gene: TRBJ2-2; CDR3aa: CASSPPGAANTGELFF
len: 14; v_gene: TRBV30; j_gene: TRBJ2-5; CDR3aa: CAGSIAGTQETQYF
len: 14; v_gene: TRBV6-5; j_gene: TRBJ1-4; CDR3aa: CASSLRGANEKLFF
len: 14; v_gene: TRBV6-1; j_gene: TRBJ1-6; CDR3aa: CASSEAGVSSPLHF
len: 16; v_gene: TRBV19; j_gene: TRBJ1-4; CDR3aa: CASSIARRYTNEKLFF
len: 16; v_gene: TRBV4-1; j_gene: TRBJ1-4; CDR3aa: CASSPPGAATNEKLFF
len: 12; v_gene: TRBV30; j_gene: TRBJ1-4; CDR3aa: CAVRRLGEKLFF
len: 14; v_gene: TRBV10-3; j_gene: TRBJ1-5; CDR3aa: CAIRGDADNQPQHF
len: 18; v_gene: TRBV9; j_gene: TRBJ1-3; CDR3aa: CASSDNMGQGAMGNTIYF
len: 16; v_gene: TRBV4-1; j_gene: TRBJ1-1; CDR3aa: CASSQVSAIENTEAFF
len: 16; v_gene: TRBV18; j_gene: TRBJ2-4; CDR3aa: CASSPPGQGAQNIQYF
len: 14; v_gene: TRBV2; j_gene: TRBJ1-2; CDR3aa: CASRPRTETYGYTF
len: 12; v_gene: TRBV30; j_gene: TRBJ1-2; CDR3aa: CAWAGTSNRYTF
len: 11; v_gene: TRBV19; j_gene: TRBJ2-1; CDR3aa: CASQGLHEQFF
len: 14; v_gene: TRBV7-6; j_gene: TRBJ2-1; CDR3aa: CASSLVRGWDEQFF
len: 14; v_gene: TRBV5-1; j_gene: TRBJ1-4; CDR3aa: CASSNTDSGEKLFF
len: 14; v_gene: TRBV30; j_gene: TRBJ1-6; CDR3aa: CARMDSSYNSPLHF
len: 14; v_gene: TRBV30; j_gene: TRBJ1-2; CDR3aa: CAWRRREARYGYTF
len: 16; v_gene: TRBV5-1; j_gene: TRBJ2-7; CDR3aa: CASSPTSGGASYEQYF